This T cell receptor beta chain emerged from a study of breast tumors, draining lymph nodes, adjacent tissues. Study findings and constraints: Tumor TCR diversity was below lymph nodes but above nontumor tissue. Data fit most tumor T cells coming from lymph node, expanding in tumor. Tumor T cell lymph node origin was a supported hypothesis, not proven.

In its sample, this clonotype was seen many times. Its specificity is unknown. TCRdb processed the multiplex PCR reads anew with MiXCR; each CDR3 protein has one entry. The table records approximately 210,000 distinct CDR3 sequences, around 35% of them present only once. Breast cancer patients provided tissue from their axillary draining lymph nodes. The CDR3 spans 14 residues. Germline CDR1 and CDR2: LNHNV and YYDKDF (reference sequence). The V gene lost 8 bases and the J gene lost 4 bases, with 14 bases spanning the gap. The sequenced sample was axillary lymph node tissue. The gene calls are TRBV15 and TRBJ2-2; D gene unclear. The origin of this receptor is a female donor with breast cancer. Some clones in this sample may be carry-over from other donors' samples. CDR3 DNA: TGTGCCACCGTGAATCAGCCGGGCACCGGGGAGCTGTTTTTT. It codes for CATVNQPGTGELFF. The variable domain in full, completed from reference TRBV15 and TRBJ2-2, reads DAMVIQNPRYQVTQFGKPVTLSCSQTLNHNVMYWYQQKSSQAPKLLFHYYDKDFNNEADTPDNFQSRRPNTSFCFLDIRSPGLGDTAMYLCATVNQPGTGELFFGEGSRLTVL.